Below are 19 T cell receptor beta chains sequenced from a single sample in a study of CD4+ T cells in melanoma. Method: immunoSEQ multiplex PCR; TCRdb's copy keeps in-frame clones and lacks some. The sample includes some 4,800 clones, roughly three fifths of them seen just once. Material for sequencing was cells from a culture (not recorded whether cultured in vitro). The origin of the receptors is a human donor with melanoma.

This chain connects TRBV7-3 to TRBJ2-1; perhaps TRBD2 as D (6 bases). CDR1 is SGHTA and CDR2 is FQGTGA in the germline V gene. Trimming took 1 base from V and 0 from J, leaving 7 bases between them. This CDR3 is 15 amino acids long. CDR3 bases: TGTGCCAGCAGCTTAAACGGGGGCTCCTACAATGAGCAGTTCTTC. It codes for CASSLNGGSYNEQFF.

This clone showed up just a few times. This sequence joins TRBV19 and TRBJ2-1; 10 bases align to TRBD2. CDR3 length: 13 amino acids. Germline assignment: CDR1 LNHDA and CDR2 SQIVND (reference sequence). Germline trimming cut 10 bases from V and 7 bases from J; bases unmatched to any gene: 7. The DNA of the CDR3 is TGTGCCACAAGCGGGGGGGCCGTAAATGAGCAGTTCTTC. It codes for CATSGGAVNEQFF. The whole variable domain, remainder taken from reference TRBV19 and TRBJ2-1, is DGGITQSPKYLFRKEGQNVTLSCEQNLNHDAMYWYRQDPGQGLRLIYYSQIVNDFQKGDIAEGYSVSREKKESFPLTVTSAQKNPTAFYLCATSGGAVNEQFFGPGTRLTVL.

CDR3 in amino acids: CASSLGQGLYF. In DNA form, the CDR3 reads TGTGCCAGCAGTTTGGGACAGGGATTATATTTT. The chain has TRBV6-2 or TRBV6-3 and TRBJ1-3; 9 nucleotides match TRBD1. J lost 14 bases, V lost 4 bases, and 3 bases had no gene match. This CDR3 has 11 residues. Per the germline V gene, CDR1 is MNHEY and CDR2 is SVGEGT.

The sample holds a few counts of this clone. V usage is TRBV11-2 and J usage is TRBJ2-5, with a tentative D call TRBD2 (6 bases). This CDR3 region has 16 residues. The V gene's germline CDR1 is SGHAT and CDR2 FQNNGV. The V end was cut by 1 base, the J end by 0 bases, with 12 bases between. The CDR3 protein is CASSLVRRAYQETQYF. Written as DNA, the CDR3 is TGTGCCAGCAGCTTAGTCAGGAGGGCGTACCAAGAGACCCAGTACTTC. Variable domain in full (rest from reference TRBV11-2 and TRBJ2-5): EAGVAQSPRYKIIEKRQSVAFWCNPISGHATLYWYQQILGQGPKLLIQFQNNGVVDDSQLPKDRFSAERLKGVDSTLKIQPAKLEDSAVYLCASSLVRRAYQETQYFGPGTRLLVL.

The chain carries TRBV7-3 and TRBJ1-2, with D maybe TRBD1 (6 bases). Looked up from germline, CDR1 is SGHTA and CDR2 is FQGTGA. V gave up 5 bases and J gave up 7 bases, with 20 bases separating them. CDR3 length: 15 amino acids. CDR3 coding DNA: TGTGCCAGCAGCCAACAGGGTGGCGGGGGCATTGGCTACACCTTC. Amino acids: CASSQQGGGGIGYTF.

The chain employs TRBV29-1 and TRBJ2-5; the match to TRBD2 covers 8 bases. Germline loops: CDR1 SQVTM, CDR2 ANQGSEA. The CDR3 sequence is 17 residues long. Germline trimming cut 6 bases from V and 2 bases from J; bases unmatched to any gene: 17. In DNA form, the CDR3 reads TGCAGCGTCTACCGGGGTCCGGGGGGGCCGGGGCAAGAGACCCAGTACTTC. Amino acid sequence: CSVYRGPGGPGQETQYF.

This clone was recorded only once. This chain connects TRBV5-1 to TRBJ2-1; D is unclear. Germline-derived CDR1 and CDR2 are SGHRS and YFSETQ. The CDR3 sequence is 13 residues long. V lost 3 bases and J 6 bases, leaving 10 bases between the germline ends. The CDR3 bases are TGCGCCAGCAGCTCCCCTCCTAGCAATGAGCAGTTCTTC. Its translation is CASSSPPSNEQFF.

This clone was counted a single time. The CDR3 sequence: CASSLAGSYEQYF. CDR3 DNA sequence: TGCGCCAGCAGCTTGGCAGGCTCCTACGAGCAGTACTTC. The J gene is TRBJ2-7, the V gene TRBV5-1; D is unresolved. V lost 0 bases and J 0 bases, leaving 4 bases between the germline ends. CDR1 is SGHRS, CDR2 YFSETQ, per germline. The length of the CDR3 is 13 residues.

This chain joins TRBV7-9 and TRBJ1-6; D is unresolved. This CDR3 has 12 residues. V shed 1 base and J shed 7 bases, with 2 bases lying between them. Germline V gives CDR1 SEHNR, CDR2 FQNEAQ (reference sequence). CDR3: CASSLGNSPLHF. CDR3 nucleotide sequence: TGTGCCAGCAGCTTAGGCAATTCACCCCTCCACTTT.

A single count supports this clone. The V call is TRBV5-1, the J call TRBJ1-2; D possibly corresponds to TRBD1 (5 bases). Trimming removed 4 bases from V and 2 bases from J, with 12 bases in between. The germline CDR1 and CDR2 sequences are SGHRS and YFSETQ. This CDR3 spans 14 amino acids. The CDR3: CASSIQGGNYGYTF. The CDR3 DNA sequence: TGCGCCAGCAGCATCCAGGGAGGCAACTATGGCTACACCTTC.

The rearrangement joins TRBV4-1 to TRBJ2-7; D is ambiguous. Germline V gives CDR1 MGHRA, CDR2 YSYEKL. CDR3 length: 13 residues. The ends were cut back, 3 bases at V and 5 bases at J, with 11 bases in the middle. CDR3: CASSQVGSDEQYF. In nucleotides, the CDR3 is TGCGCCAGCAGCCAGGTCGGGTCGGACGAGCAGTACTTC.

The chain is built from TRBV6-5 and TRBJ2-7; D is perhaps TRBD1 (6 bases). Germline CDR1 is MNHEY and CDR2 is SVGAGI. Trimming pared 10 bases from V and 4 bases from J, leaving 14 bases between. The CDR3 is made up of 12 amino acids. The CDR3 coding sequence is TGTGCCACCTGGATAACAGGGTACGAGCAGTACTTC. Protein product: CATWITGYEQYF.

The gene calls are TRBV15 and TRBJ2-3, with 11 nucleotides matching TRBD2. With 5 bases clipped from V and 1 base from J, the junction kept 5 bases outside the gene matches. Germline V gives CDR1 LNHNV, CDR2 YYDKDF (reference sequence). CDR3 size: 16 residues. CDR3 residues: CATSGETSGGTDTQYF. The DNA for the CDR3 is TGTGCCACCAGCGGTGAGACTAGCGGGGGCACAGATACGCAGTATTTT.

The chain has TRBV18 and TRBJ2-6, with unresolved D. Germline assignment: CDR1 KGHSH and CDR2 LQKENI. CDR3 length equals 14 residues. Trimming stripped 3 bases from V and 0 bases from J, with 3 bases between. The DNA for the CDR3 is TGTGCCAGCTCACCGGGCTCTGGGGCCAACGTCCTGACTTTC. This sequence encodes CASSPGSGANVLTF. The full variable domain, completed using reference TRBV18 and TRBJ2-6, is NAGVMQNPRHLVRRRGQEARLRCSPMKGHSHVYWYRQLPEEGLKFMVYLQKENIIDESGMPKERFSAEFPKEGPSILRIQQVVRGDSAAYFCASSPGSGANVLTFGAGSRLTVL.

The V and J genes are TRBV9 and TRBJ2-1; D could derive from TRBD1 or TRBD2 (5 bases each). Trimming shortened V by 0 bases and J by 6 bases, and 13 bases separated the two germline ends. The germline CDR1 and CDR2 sequences are SGDLS and YYNGEE. The CDR3 contains 15 residues. The CDR3 nucleotides are TGTGCCAGCAGCGTAGACCAGGGCGCGGGCAATGAGCAGTTCTTC. Amino acids: CASSVDQGAGNEQFF. The full variable domain, in which reference TRBV9 and TRBJ2-1 provide the parts outside the CDR3, is DSGVTQTPKHLITATGQRVTLRCSPRSGDLSVYWYQQSLDQGLQFLIQYYNGEERAKGNILERFSAQQFPDLHSELNLSSLELGDSALYFCASSVDQGAGNEQFFGPGTRLTVL.

This clone is categorized as medium-sized (0.01 to 0.1%). V is TRBV27 and J is TRBJ1-4; a weak D match, TRBD1 (6 bases). The germline V gene encodes CDR1 MNHEY and CDR2 SMNVEV (reference sequence). V was pared by 6 bases and J by 7 bases, with 12 bases between. CDR3 length equals 13 residues. CDR3: CASSFTGFEKLFF. As DNA, the CDR3 is TGTGCCAGCAGCTTTACAGGGTTTGAAAAACTGTTTTTT. Variable domain in full (rest from reference TRBV27 and TRBJ1-4): EAQVTQNPRYLITVTGKKLTVTCSQNMNHEYMSWYRQDPGLGLRQIYYSMNVEVTDKGDVPEGYKVSRKEKRNFPLILESPSPNQTSLYFCASSFTGFEKLFFGSGTQLSVL.

The J gene is TRBJ1-1, the V gene TRBV12-5, with no clear D. The germline V and J ends were trimmed by 3 bases and 0 bases, with 8 bases remaining between them. The CDR3 has 14 amino acids. Germline values: CDR1 LGHNT, CDR2 FRNRAP. CDR3 nucleotides: TGTGCTAGTGGTTTACAGCTCATGAACACTGAAGCTTTCTTT. Amino acids: CASGLQLMNTEAFF.

This clone was recorded once. This chain uses TRBV30 with TRBJ2-1; TRBD1 matches 10 bases. Trimming took 8 bases from V and 6 from J; bases not matched to a gene: 7. The CDR3 has 13 residues. Germline V gene lookup returns CDR1 GTSNPN and CDR2 SVGIG (reference sequence). The CDR3 DNA sequence: TGTGCCGGACAGGGGGATTCGTTCAATGAGCAGTTCTTC. Amino acids: CAGQGDSFNEQFF.

This chain joins TRBV5-5 and TRBJ1-2, with 9 nucleotides matching TRBD1. CDR3 size: 16 residues. Germline V CDR1 and CDR2: SGHKS, YYEKEE (reference sequence). Trimming removed 4 bases from V and 7 bases from J; junction bases left unmatched: 14. In nucleotides, the CDR3 is TGTGCCAGCAGCCCTGGAGTTAGGACAGGGGACTTTGGCTACACCTTC. Amino acids: CASSPGVRTGDFGYTF.